Listed here is a single T cell receptor beta chain. This sample was included in a study of blood T cell repertoires in COVID-19. This table comes from immunoSEQ multiplex PCR, and its TCRdb copy is limited to in-frame clones, with some not included. The repertoire holds roughly 200,000 clones, around nine tenths seen once, with 6.2% in the top ten. Germline values: CDR1 MNHEY, CDR2 SVGEGT. There are 15 residues in the CDR3. The germline V and J ends were trimmed by 4 bases and 10 bases, with 20 bases remaining between them. The specimen sequenced was peripheral blood. This sequence joins TRBV6-2 or TRBV6-3 and TRBJ2-1; a possible D gene is TRBD2 (5 bases). The sequence was obtained from a woman aged 35 to 49 who had recovered from COVID-19. The CDR3 nucleotides read TGTGCCAGCAGTTCCACGCCGGACTTGTTTGGGGAGCAGTTCTTC. It yields the protein CASSSTPDLFGEQFF.